One sample yielded the 5 T cell receptor beta chains listed below, sequenced in a study of identical twins. TCRdb re-called the 5' RACE reads with MiXCR, one entry per CDR3 protein. This table holds around 650,000 distinct CDR3 sequences, just over 7% found once. This sample was also put to use in a study of yellow fever vaccine responses in identical twins.

The sample consisted of PBMCs. Receptor source: a woman aged 18 to 35 in good health.

This clonotype was seen only a few times. V is TRBV3-1 and J is TRBJ1-1; D remains ambiguous. CDR1 LGHDT and CDR2 YNNKEL come from the germline V gene (reference sequence). This CDR3 contains 12 residues. Deletions cut 4 bases from V and 13 bases from J, with 16 bases between. The CDR3 protein is CASSLFGPQIFF. The CDR3 bases are TGTGCCAGCAGCCTCTTCGGTCCCCAGATTTTCTTT.

Many counts were recorded for this clonotype. CDR3 in DNA: TGTGCCAGCAGTTTAGAACAGGGAGGCATAACGGGGAACACTGAAGCTTTCTTT. It codes for CASSLEQGGITGNTEAFF. The chain has TRBV28 and TRBJ1-1; possible D gene TRBD1, 6 bases. Trimming shortened V by 2 bases and J by 1 base, and 20 bases separated the two germline ends. This CDR3 has 18 amino acids. CDR1 is MDHEN and CDR2 is SYDVKM in the germline V gene.

J is TRBJ2-3 and V is TRBV9; D is uncertain. CDR1 is SGDLS and CDR2 is YYNGEE in the germline V gene. V lost 1 base and J lost 6, with 12 bases in between. The CDR3 extends over 14 amino acids. The CDR3 DNA sequence: TGTGCCAGCAGCGTAATGCGAGGTTCTGATACGCAGTATTTT. It encodes CASSVMRGSDTQYF.

This clonotype was picked up a small number of times. The chain carries TRBV3-1 and TRBJ2-1, with D possibly being TRBD1 or TRBD2 (6 bases each). The V end was cut by 0 bases, the J end by 1 base, with 16 bases between. CDR1 is LGHDT and CDR2 is YNNKEL in the germline V gene (reference sequence). The CDR3 is 18 amino acids. The CDR3 bases are TGTGCCAGCAGCCAAGATTTGGGGGGCTTTATTTCCTACAATGAGCAGTTCTTC. Residues: CASSQDLGGFISYNEQFF.

The table lists this clonotype with a few counts. The DNA of the CDR3 is TGCAGCGTCGGGACAGCACCTAATGAAAAACTGTTTTTT. Amino acids: CSVGTAPNEKLFF. The V and J genes are TRBV29-1 and TRBJ1-4, with TRBD1 matching over 7 bases. V was pared by 6 bases and J by 3 bases, with 4 bases of the junction left unmatched. CDR1 is SQVTM, CDR2 ANQGSEA, per germline. This CDR3 region has 13 residues.